The 14 T cell receptor beta chains below come from one sample, sequenced in a study of Graves' ophthalmopathy and Graves' hyperthyroidism (dated by TCRdb to the late 2010s). Sequencing instrument: Illumina HiSeq 2000. For repertoire sequencing, the TCR beta CDR3 regions were amplified from RNA transcripts. The first round of RT-PCR was done with HTBI primers and the Qiagen OneStep RT-PCR kit, and was followed by a second round of multiplex PCR, then size selection and purification. In TCRdb, the public reads were trimmed at Q25 with fastp and aligned with MiXCR, with productive beta chains retained. Each CDR3 protein gets just one entry, which takes the most common genes and DNA from the rows behind it. Within this sample are almost 400,000 distinct CDR3 sequences, with around 19% of them counted one time only. Jointly, the top ten make up roughly 1.4% of the sample. Material for sequencing was peripheral blood. These receptors originate from a woman in her late teens or twenties with Graves' ophthalmopathy. Donor details come from another sample of the same person, matched by shared clones.

This clonotype was detected many times. This sequence joins TRBV5-6 and TRBJ1-1, with D maybe TRBD1 (6 bases). The V and J ends lost 4 bases and 1 base respectively, with 17 bases between them. The germline V gene has CDR1 SGHDT and CDR2 YYEEEE. CDR3 length equals 16 residues. CDR3 sequence reads: CASSPVGAWANTEAFF. Here the CDR3 DNA reads TGTGCCAGCAGCCCGGTGGGGGCGTGGGCGAACACTGAAGCTTTCTTT.

This clonotype was recorded many times. The chain links TRBV6-1 to TRBJ1-1, with D perhaps TRBD1 (6 bases). V lost 6 bases to trimming and J lost 1 base, with 12 bases between them. CDR3 size: 14 residues. Per the germline V gene, CDR1 is MNHNS and CDR2 is SASEGT. Here the CDR3 DNA reads TGTGCCAGCAGAAGGGGGGATCGGAACACTGAAGCTTTCTTT. Protein sequence: CASRRGDRNTEAFF.

This clonotype was observed many times. V is TRBV6-5 and J is TRBJ1-1, with D uncertain. The CDR3 sequence is 13 residues long. Germline V gene lookup returns CDR1 MNHEY and CDR2 SVGAGI. The ends were cut back, 6 bases at V and 2 bases at J, with 10 bases in the middle. CDR3 in amino acids: CASRTTPNTEAFF. In DNA, the CDR3 is TGTGCCAGCAGAACCACCCCCAACACTGAAGCTTTCTTT.

In this sample, this clonotype turned up a few times. This sequence joins TRBV7-2 and TRBJ2-5; 8 nucleotides agree with TRBD2. Trimming cost V 5 bases and J 3 bases; bases outside gene matches: 2. This CDR3 spans 13 amino acids. Germline V gene lookup returns CDR1 SGHTA and CDR2 FQGNSA. In nucleotides, the CDR3 is TGTGCCAGCAGCATTAGCGGGAAAGAGACCCAGTACTTC. Encoded protein: CASSISGKETQYF.

The V gene is TRBV28, the J gene TRBJ2-5; D remains ambiguous. The CDR3 consists of 13 residues. Germline-derived CDR1 and CDR2 are MDHEN and SYDVKM. Trimming cost V 5 bases and J 5 bases, with 12 bases left between them. Here the CDR3 reads CASSADTEETQYF. The CDR3 coding sequence is TGTGCCAGCAGTGCAGATACGGAGGAGACCCAGTACTTC. Combining the CDR3 with reference TRBV28 and TRBJ2-5 gives the whole variable domain DVKVTQSSRYLVKRTGEKVFLECVQDMDHENMFWYRQDPGLGLRLIYFSYDVKMKEKGDIPEGYSVSREKKERFSLILESASTNQTSMYLCASSADTEETQYFGPGTRLLVL.

This clonotype came up many times. V gene TRBV6-2 or TRBV6-3 combines with J gene TRBJ2-5; TRBD1 might be the D (5 bases). Trimming took off 6 bases at V and 1 base at J, with 15 bases between the two ends. This CDR3 has 15 amino acids. Germline V CDR1 and CDR2: MNHEY, SVGEGT. CDR3 bases: TGTGCCAGCAGAGATCTGACAGCAACCCAAGAGACCCAGTACTTC. It translates to CASRDLTATQETQYF.

Regarding this clonotype: This may be a read error, as it is one base from a much larger clone. The chain couples TRBV28 to TRBJ2-7; 9 nucleotides agree with TRBD1. The CDR3 consists of 16 residues. Per the germline V gene, CDR1 is MDHEN and CDR2 is SYDVKM. V lost 1 base to trimming and J lost 12 bases; unmatched junction nucleotides: 16. CDR3 region: CASSLFTGTGRYKRYF. In DNA form, the CDR3 reads TGTGCCAGCAGTTTATTTACCGGGACAGGGCGCTATAAGCGGTACTTC. The full variable domain, with the rest looked up from reference TRBV28 and TRBJ2-7, is DVKVTQSSRYLVKRTGEKVFLECVQDMDHENMFWYRQDPGLGLRLIYFSYDVKMKEKGDIPEGYSVSREKKERFSLILESASTNQTSMYLCASSLFTGTGRYKRYFGPGTRLTVT.

The table lists this clonotype with many counts. V gene TRBV7-3 combines with J gene TRBJ1-1; D not resolved. In germline, CDR1 is SGHTA, CDR2 FQGTGA. The CDR3 covers 15 residues. V lost 2 bases and J lost 1, with 11 bases in between. CDR3 in DNA: TGTGCCAGCAGCTTAGTTGCGAGGCCGAACACTGAAGCTTTCTTT. As protein: CASSLVARPNTEAFF. Supplemented by reference TRBV7-3 and TRBJ1-1, the full variable domain reads GAGVSQTPSNKVTEKGKYVELRCDPISGHTALYWYRQSLGQGPEFLIYFQGTGAADDSGLPNDRFFAVRPEGSVSTLKIQRTERGDSAVYLCASSLVARPNTEAFFGQGTRLTVV.

This clonotype was seen many times. The V and J genes are TRBV7-8 and TRBJ2-5, with D perhaps TRBD1 (5 bases). Trimming removed 7 bases from V and 4 bases from J, with 16 bases in between. The CDR3 extends over 14 amino acids. Germline CDR1 SGHVS, CDR2 FQNEAQ. This CDR3 is CASTDMGHGETQYF. The CDR3 region has the DNA TGTGCCAGCACCGACATGGGGCATGGAGAGACCCAGTACTTC.

This clonotype came up many times. The chain is built from TRBV6-4 and TRBJ2-2; 8 bases map to TRBD2. V gave up 3 bases and J gave up 0 bases; unmatched junction bases: 3. The CDR3 has 16 residues. CDR1 MRHNA and CDR2 SNTAGT come from the germline V gene. The CDR3 spells CASSELAGPNTGELFF. The CDR3 DNA reads TGTGCCAGCAGTGAATTAGCGGGACCGAACACCGGGGAGCTGTTTTTT.

This clonotype was recorded many times. V usage is TRBV7-3 and J usage is TRBJ2-2, with D possibly TRBD2 on 5 matching bases. From germline, CDR1 is SGHTA and CDR2 FQGTGA. The CDR3 covers 15 residues. V lost 3 bases and J 7 bases, leaving 15 bases between the germline ends. The CDR3 DNA follows: TGTGCCAGCAGCTTGGGTTCAGCGGCGGGCGGGGAGCTGTTTTTT. Protein sequence: CASSLGSAAGGELFF.

This clonotype has a count of ten or more. The chain joins TRBV20-1 to TRBJ1-2, with 9 bases identical to TRBD1. The V gene end was trimmed by 0 bases and the J gene end by 2 bases; junction bases not matched to a gene: 1. Per the germline V gene, CDR1 is DFQATT and CDR2 is SNEGSKA (reference sequence). This CDR3 has 14 residues. The CDR3: CSARDGTGNYGYTF. The CDR3 region has the DNA TGCAGTGCTAGAGATGGGACAGGGAACTATGGCTACACCTTC.

The V gene is TRBV12-3 or TRBV12-4, the J gene TRBJ2-2, with D uncertain. Trimming took off 2 bases at V and 7 bases at J, with 14 bases between the two ends. This CDR3 region has 15 residues. The CDR3 bases are TGTGCCAGCAGTTTACTTCCGTCTTACGGCGGGGAGCTGTTTTTT. It yields the protein CASSLLPSYGGELFF.

This clonotype occurred many times. The chain is built from TRBV12-3 or TRBV12-4 and TRBJ2-7, with 9 bases lining up with TRBD1. J gave up 2 bases and V 6 bases, and 5 bases lay outside the gene matches. This CDR3 comprises 14 residues. The CDR3 sequence: CASRRTGEAYEQYF. CDR3 nucleotide sequence: TGTGCCAGCAGGCGGACAGGGGAGGCCTACGAGCAGTACTTC.